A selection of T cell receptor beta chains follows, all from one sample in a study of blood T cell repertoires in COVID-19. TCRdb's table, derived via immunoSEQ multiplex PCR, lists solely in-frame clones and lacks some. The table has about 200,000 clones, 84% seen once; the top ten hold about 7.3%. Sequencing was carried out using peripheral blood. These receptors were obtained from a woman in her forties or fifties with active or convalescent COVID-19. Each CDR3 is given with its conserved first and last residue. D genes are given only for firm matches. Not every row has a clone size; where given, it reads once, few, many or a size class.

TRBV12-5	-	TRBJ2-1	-	TGTGCTAGTGGGCGAGAGTACAATGAGCAGTTCTTC	CASGREYNEQFF
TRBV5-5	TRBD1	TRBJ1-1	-	TGTGCCAGCAGCTTGGGGGGACAGGGAAGCACTGAAGCTTTCTTT	CASSLGGQGSTEAFF
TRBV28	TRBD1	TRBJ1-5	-	TGTGCCAGCAGGGTACAGGGGACTCGAAATCAGCCCCAGCATTTT	CASRVQGTRNQPQHF
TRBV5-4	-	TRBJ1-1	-	TGTGCCAGCAGCTTGCCCTGGGGGCCCACTGAAGCTTTCTTT	CASSLPWGPTEAFF
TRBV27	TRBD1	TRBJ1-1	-	TGTGCCAGCAGTGCGGACAGGGCAAGGGACACTGAAGCTTTCTTT	CASSADRARDTEAFF
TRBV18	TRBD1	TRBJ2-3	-	TGTGCCAGCTCACCTGTGACAGGGTCAGATACGCAGTATTTT	CASSPVTGSDTQYF
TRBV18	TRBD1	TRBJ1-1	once	TGTGCCAGCTCACCCATCATTAGTAGACAGGGGGCGAGCACTGAAGCTTTCTTT	CASSPIISRQGASTEAFF
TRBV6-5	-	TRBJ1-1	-	TGTGCCAGCAGACGTCCGGGGGGGGATACTGAAGCTTTCTTT	CASRRPGGDTEAFF
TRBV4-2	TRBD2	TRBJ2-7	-	TGTGCCAGCAGCAACAGACTAGCTAGCTACGAGCAGTACTTC	CASSNRLASYEQYF
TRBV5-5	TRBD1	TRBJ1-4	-	TGTGCCAGCAGCCAACAGGGGGCAGAGGAAAAACTGTTTTTT	CASSQQGAEEKLFF
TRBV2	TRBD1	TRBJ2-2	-	TGTGCCAGCGGGGGACAGGGGGGAACCGGGGAGCTGTTTTTT	CASGGQGGTGELFF
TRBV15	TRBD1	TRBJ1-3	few	TGTGCCACCGCGGACAGGGAGGTCGGAAACACCATATATTTT	CATADREVGNTIYF
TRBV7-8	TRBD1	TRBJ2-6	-	TGTGCCAGCAGCTTAGCTTCAGACAGGGGGTCTGGGGCCAACGTCCTGACTTTC	CASSLASDRGSGANVLTF
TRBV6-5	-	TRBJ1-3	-	TGTGCCAGCAGTTACTCCGCCACTCCGGACACCATATATTTT	CASSYSATPDTIYF
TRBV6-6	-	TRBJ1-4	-	TGTGCCAGCAAGAGGGAGTTGTTGCCTAATGAAAAACTGTTTTTT	CASKRELLPNEKLFF
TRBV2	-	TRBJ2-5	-	TGTGCCAGCAGCCGTAACTTGGTCGGGGAGACCCAGTACTTC	CASSRNLVGETQYF
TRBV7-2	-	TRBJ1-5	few	TGTGCCAGCAGCTCGGAGTTTCAGCCCCAGCATTTT	CASSSEFQPQHF
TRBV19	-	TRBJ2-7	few	TGTGCCAGTAGTACAGGTTCCTACGAGCAGTACTTC	CASSTGSYEQYF
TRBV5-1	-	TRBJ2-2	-	TGCGCCAGCAGCTTAGGTCTAGTCACCGGGGAGCTGTTTTTT	CASSLGLVTGELFF
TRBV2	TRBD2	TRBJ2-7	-	TGTGCCAGCAGAACCGGGACTACCTCCTACGAGCAGTACTTC	CASRTGTTSYEQYF
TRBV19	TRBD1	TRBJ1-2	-	TGTGCCGTTGGGACAGCGCGACTATTTAACTATGGCTACACCTTC	CAVGTARLFNYGYTF
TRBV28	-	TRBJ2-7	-	TGTGCCAGCCGAGGAGATGGGCGGGCTCACTACGAGCAGTACTTC	CASRGDGRAHYEQYF
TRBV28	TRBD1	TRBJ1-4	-	TGTGCCAGCAGTTCGGGGGGACAGGGATATGAAAAACTGTTTTTT	CASSSGGQGYEKLFF
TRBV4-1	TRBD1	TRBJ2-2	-	TGCGCCAGCAGCCAACGAGAGTATGGACAGGGGGTTTCCGGGGAGCTGTTTTTT	CASSQREYGQGVSGELFF
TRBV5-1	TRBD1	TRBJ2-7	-	TGCGCCAGCAGCCCGATACACAGGGGCAACTACGAGCAGTACTTC	CASSPIHRGNYEQYF
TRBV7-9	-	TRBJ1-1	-	TGTGCCAGCAGCTTGGGGGGACTGAACACTGAAGCTTTCTTT	CASSLGGLNTEAFF
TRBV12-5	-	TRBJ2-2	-	TGTGCTAGTGGTCTCGGGACCGGGGAGCTGTTTTTT	CASGLGTGELFF
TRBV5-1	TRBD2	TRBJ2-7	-	TGCGCCAGCAGCGAGTCCGGACTAGCGGGGTACGAGCAGTACTTC	CASSESGLAGYEQYF
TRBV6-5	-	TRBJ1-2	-	TGTGCCAGCAGTTACTCGAGGGTTAACTATGGCTACACCTTC	CASSYSRVNYGYTF
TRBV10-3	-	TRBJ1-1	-	TGTGCCATCAGTGAGCGCGGGACGGGGGTGAGACAAGCTTTCTTT	CAISERGTGVRQAFF
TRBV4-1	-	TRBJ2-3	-	TGCGCCAGCAGCCAAGTGGCTAGAAAGAGGGCAGATACGCAGTATTTT	CASSQVARKRADTQYF
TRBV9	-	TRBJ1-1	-	TGTGCCAGCAGCAGAGACCCTGCGGGCACTGAAGCTTTCTTT	CASSRDPAGTEAFF
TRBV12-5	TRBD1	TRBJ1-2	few	TGTGCTAGTGGTCCCGGGACAGGGAACTATGGCTACACCTTC	CASGPGTGNYGYTF
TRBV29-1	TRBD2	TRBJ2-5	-	TGCAGCGTTGTTCCGACTAGCGGGAGCCAGGAGACCCAGTACTTC	CSVVPTSGSQETQYF
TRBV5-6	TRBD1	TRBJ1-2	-	TGTGCCAGCAGCATTAGGACAGGGGGCAACTATGGCTACACCTTC	CASSIRTGGNYGYTF
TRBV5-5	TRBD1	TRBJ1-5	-	TGTGCCAGCAGTTCTTTCTCAGGGGGTCAGCCCCAGCATTTT	CASSSFSGGQPQHF
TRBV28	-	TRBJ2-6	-	TGTGCCAGCAGTCACCCGGACGTCCTGACTTTC	CASSHPDVLTF
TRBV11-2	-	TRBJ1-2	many	TGTGCCAGCAGTCCACAGGGAAGTCTCTTCTCTAACTATGGCTACACCTTC	CASSPQGSLFSNYGYTF
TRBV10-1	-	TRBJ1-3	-	TGCGCCAGCAGTGAGTCCCGGGGAAACACCATATATTTT	CASSESRGNTIYF
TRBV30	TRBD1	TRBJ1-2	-	TGTGCCTGGAGTCTTGGACAGGGAAGCTATGGCTACACCTTC	CAWSLGQGSYGYTF
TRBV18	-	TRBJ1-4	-	TGTGCCAGCTCACGGTTCCGGGCCTCCGGCGGGGCTAATGAAAAACTGTTTTTT	CASSRFRASGGANEKLFF
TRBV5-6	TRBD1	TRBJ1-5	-	TGTGCCAGCAGCTTCGGTCGGACAGGTAATCAGCCCCAGCATTTT	CASSFGRTGNQPQHF
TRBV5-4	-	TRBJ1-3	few	TGTGCCGCTTACCGAGGGTGGGACACTGGAAACACCATATATTTT	CAAYRGWDTGNTIYF
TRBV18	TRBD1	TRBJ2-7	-	TGTGCCAGCTCACCATCGGGACAGAGGATCCCCTACGAGCAGTACTTC	CASSPSGQRIPYEQYF
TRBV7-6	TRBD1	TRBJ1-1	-	TGTGCCAGCAGCTTACTCGGGACAGGGAACACTGAAGCTTTCTTT	CASSLLGTGNTEAFF
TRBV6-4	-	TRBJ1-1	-	TGTGCCAGCAGTTCGGGGAACACTGAAGCTTTCTTT	CASSSGNTEAFF
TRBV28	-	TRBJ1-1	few	TGTGCCAGCATAAGCATGAACACTGAAGCTTTCTTT	CASISMNTEAFF
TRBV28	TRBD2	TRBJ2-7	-	TGTGCCAGCAGTTTATCACCTAGCGGGAGCACCTACGAGCAGTACTTC	CASSLSPSGSTYEQYF
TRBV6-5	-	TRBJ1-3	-	TGTGCCAGCAGTCCTGCGGTGGGCTCTGGAAACACCATATATTTT	CASSPAVGSGNTIYF
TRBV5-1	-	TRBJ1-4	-	TGCGCCAGCAGCTTGGGGGGAGCAACTAATGAAAAACTGTTTTTT	CASSLGGATNEKLFF
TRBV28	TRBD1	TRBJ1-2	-	TGTGCCAGCAGTCCCCCCCCGGGACAGGGGGGCTACACCTTC	CASSPPPGQGGYTF
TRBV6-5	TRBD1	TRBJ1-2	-	TGTGCCAGCAATCTTGCAGGGGGAGCCGACTATGGCTACACCTTC	CASNLAGGADYGYTF
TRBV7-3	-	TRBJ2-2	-	TGTGCCAGCAGCTTATCGTCTACTAGCCGAGGCGGGGAGCTGTTTTTT	CASSLSSTSRGGELFF